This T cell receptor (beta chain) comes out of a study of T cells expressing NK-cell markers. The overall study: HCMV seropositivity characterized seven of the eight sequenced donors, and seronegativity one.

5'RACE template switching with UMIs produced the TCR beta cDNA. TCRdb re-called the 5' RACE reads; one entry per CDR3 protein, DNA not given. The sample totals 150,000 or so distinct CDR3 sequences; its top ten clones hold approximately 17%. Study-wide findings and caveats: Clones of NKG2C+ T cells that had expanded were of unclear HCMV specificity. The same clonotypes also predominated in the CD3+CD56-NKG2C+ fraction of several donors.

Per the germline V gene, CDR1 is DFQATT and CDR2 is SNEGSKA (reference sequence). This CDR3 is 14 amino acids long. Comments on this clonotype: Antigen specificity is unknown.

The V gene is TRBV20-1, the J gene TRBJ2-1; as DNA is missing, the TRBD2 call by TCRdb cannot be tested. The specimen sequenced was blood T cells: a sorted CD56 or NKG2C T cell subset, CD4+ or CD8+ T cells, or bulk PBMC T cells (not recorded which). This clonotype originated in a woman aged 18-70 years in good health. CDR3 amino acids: CSGKAGGLYNEQFF.